The rows below give T cell receptor beta chains drawn from one sample of a study of tumor-infiltrating lymphocytes in primary liver carcinoma. TCRdb called the multiplex PCR reads again in MiXCR, with one record for every CDR3 protein. Among approximately 190,000 distinct CDR3 sequences listed, around four fifths were seen once. The sequenced material came from tumor tissue from primary liver carcinoma. All receptors come from a man aged 40-50 years with primary liver carcinoma and hepatitis B virus infection. Both conserved end residues are part of each CDR3. The order of the fields is D gene, J gene, V gene, clone size, CDR3 DNA, CDR3 protein. The D gene is left open where the match is weak. Expanded clones get a size class; other rows say once, few or many, or leave the size out.

TRBD1	TRBJ2-3	TRBV29-1	-	TGCAGCCTTAGGGGGACCGGACAGGGTAATACAGATACGCAGTATTTT	CSLRGTGQGNTDTQYF
-	TRBJ2-5	TRBV30	-	TGTGACTGGAATGAACTGAGGGAGACCCAGTACTTC	CDWNELRETQYF
-	TRBJ2-1	TRBV7-9	-	TGTGCCAGCAGTGACAGTTTATTTGAAAACAATGAACAGTTCTTC	CASSDSLFENNEQFF
TRBD2	TRBJ2-1	TRBV11-2	few	TGTGCCAGCAGCTCGTTACTAGCGCGAGTCGTCGATGACCAGTTCTTC	CASSSLLARVVDDQFF
TRBD2	TRBJ2-7	TRBV10-3	-	TGTGGCATCAGAGGAGATAGCGGGACCTACGAGCAGTACTTC	CGIRGDSGTYEQYF
-	TRBJ2-6	TRBV11-2	-	TGTGCCAACAGCATGGGGGGAGACAGGGACATTTCCCTCTCTGGGGCCAACTTCCTGACTTTC	CANSMGGDRDISLSGANFLTF
-	TRBJ1-1	TRBV12-3/TRBV12-4	once	TGTGCCAGTAGTCCCCCCAGGGCAAGCACCGAAGCTTTCTTT	CASSPPRASTEAFF
TRBD2	TRBJ2-3	TRBV6-5	-	TGTGTCAGCAACCCAGAACTAGCGAGAACAGATACGCAGTATTTT	CVSNPELARTDTQYF
TRBD1	TRBJ1-5	TRBV6-6	-	TGTGCCAGCAGTTGGGATCAGGGGGCGCATAGCAATCAGCCCCAGCATTTC	CASSWDQGAHSNQPQHF
-	TRBJ2-1	TRBV5-1	-	TGCGCCAGCAGCTTGGTCAGGGTCGGGCAGTTCTTC	CASSLVRVGQFF
TRBD1	TRBJ2-7	TRBV18	-	TGTGCCTGCTCACCACGGGACAGATCCTTCGGGCAGTACTTC	CACSPRDRSFGQYF
TRBD2	TRBJ2-1	TRBV29-1	-	TGCAACTCCGGGACTAGCAACTGTAATGAGCAGTTCTTC	CNSGTSNCNEQFF
-	TRBJ2-7	TRBV11-1	-	TGTGTCAGCAGCCCCTCGCGGGGTGACGAGCAGTACTTC	CVSSPSRGDEQYF
-	TRBJ2-7	TRBV11-2	once	TGTGCCAGCGGCTCTGACCGGAACTCCTACAAACAGTACTTC	CASGSDRNSYKQYF
TRBD2	TRBJ2-3	TRBV6-4	once	TGTGCCAGCAATGACTCACAGAGCGGGAGCACAGATATGCAGTATTTT	CASNDSQSGSTDMQYF
TRBD1	TRBJ2-1	TRBV14	-	TGTGCCAGCAGTCGTCGACAGGGGGGCCGGTTAAATGAGCAATGCTTC	CASSRRQGGRLNEQCF
-	TRBJ2-5	TRBV11-2	-	TGTGTCAGCAGTATAGAGGGTGTGGCCCAGTGCTTC	CVSSIEGVAQCF
-	TRBJ1-1	TRBV29-1	-	TGCAGCGTTGGACCCGGGCGGGGCATGAACACTGAAGCTTTCTTT	CSVGPGRGMNTEAFF
TRBD2	TRBJ2-2	TRBV11-2	few	TGTGTCAGCAGCTTAGTGACTAGCTGGGGCACCGGGGAGCTGTTTTTT	CVSSLVTSWGTGELFF
TRBD2	TRBJ2-3	TRBV5-6	-	TGTACCAGCAGCTTGCCGGCTAGCGGGAGATCAAATACGCAGTATTTT	CTSSLPASGRSNTQYF
-	TRBJ1-1	TRBV4-2	-	TGTGCCAGCAGCACGAACCAGAGAGGCCCTGAAGCTTTCTTT	CASSTNQRGPEAFF
-	TRBJ2-4	TRBV11-3	-	TGTGCCAGCAACTTCGGGGTGATGACCAAAAACATTCAGTACTTC	CASNFGVMTKNIQYF
-	TRBJ2-3	TRBV2	-	TGTGCCAGCAGTTTCAAAGATATGCAATATTTT	CASSFKDMQYF
TRBD2	TRBJ2-2	TRBV6-5	-	TGTGCCAGCAGTTACTTGACTAGCGGGAGACCCGGGAAGCTGTCTTTT	CASSYLTSGRPGKLSF
-	TRBJ1-1	TRBV7-3	few	TGTGCCAGCAGCCCGGGGAGGAACACTGAAACTTTCTTT	CASSPGRNTETFF
TRBD2	TRBJ2-1	TRBV6-2/TRBV6-3	-	TGTGTCAGCAGGACTAGCGGGAGATCTGAGCAGTTCTTC	CVSRTSGRSEQFF
-	TRBJ1-2	TRBV11-1	-	TGTGCCAGCAGCTTAAGCCCACCGGACTATGGCTACACATTC	CASSLSPPDYGYTF
-	TRBJ2-1	TRBV6-5	-	TGTGCGAGCAGCCCTCGGCCCAGCTTTGGTGAGCAGTTGTTC	CASSPRPSFGEQLF
-	TRBJ2-2	TRBV29-1	once	TGCAGCGTTGGGGGACTTGCGGCAATCAACACCGGGGAGCTGTTTTTT	CSVGGLAAINTGELFF
-	TRBJ1-2	TRBV11-1	-	TGTGCCAGGAGCTTAGCGCGCCAAGGCGGAAGCTACACTTTC	CARSLARQGGSYTF
TRBD2	TRBJ2-4	TRBV11-1	-	TGTGCCAACAGCTTTCCCGCGACGAGCGGGACTAAAAACATTCAGTATTTC	CANSFPATSGTKNIQYF
TRBD2	TRBJ2-1	TRBV11-2	-	TGTGCCAGCGCCTTTAGCGGGACACTCGACAATGAGCAGTTCTTC	CASAFSGTLDNEQFF
TRBD2	TRBJ2-4	TRBV11-1	-	TGTGCCATCAACTTTCCCGGGACTAGCGGTACCAATAACATTCAGTACTTC	CAINFPGTSGTNNIQYF
-	TRBJ2-1	TRBV6-5	once	TGTGTCAGCAGTCTACAGAGGTCCTACAATGGGCAGTTCTTC	CVSSLQRSYNGQFF
TRBD1	TRBJ2-3	TRBV29-1	-	TGCAGCGTTTACGGAACAGGGGCGTCAGATACGCAGAATTTT	CSVYGTGASDTQNF
-	TRBJ2-1	TRBV6-1	-	TGTGCCAGCGGGAGGGACAAGTGGGATGATCAGTTCTTC	CASGRDKWDDQFF
TRBD2	TRBJ2-7	TRBV11-2	-	TGTGCCAGCAGCTTGCAGACTAGCGGAGTCTCTTACGAGCAGTACTTC	CASSLQTSGVSYEQYF
TRBD1	TRBJ2-7	TRBV6-5	-	TGTGCCAACGGTCCGCGACAGGGACCGTTCTACGAGCAGTACTTC	CANGPRQGPFYEQYF
-	TRBJ2-4	TRBV28	-	TGTGTCAGCAGGCCTCCCAGGTTGGCCAGAAACATTCAGTACTTC	CVSRPPRLARNIQYF
-	TRBJ2-7	TRBV29-1	once	TGCAGCGTTGAAGAAATGTCAGGGCCCAGTGGACGACAGTACTTC	CSVEEMSGPSGRQYF
TRBD1	TRBJ2-6	TRBV11-2	-	TGTGCCACCAGCATGGGAGGAGACAGGGGGATTTCCCTCTCTGGGGCCAACATCCTGACTTTC	CATSMGGDRGISLSGANILTF
-	TRBJ2-7	TRBV11-2	-	TGTGCGAGCAGCTTAAGTGGAGAGGCGGCCTACAAGCAGTACTTC	CASSLSGEAAYKQYF
-	TRBJ1-5	TRBV30	-	TGTGCCTGGTCGATGTCTGAAGATCAGCCCCAGCATTTT	CAWSMSEDQPQHF
-	TRBJ2-4	TRBV28	-	TGTGTCAGCAGTGATCAAGAGCCCATAGCCAAAAACATTCAGTACTTC	CVSSDQEPIAKNIQYF
TRBD1	TRBJ2-1	TRBV5-1	-	TGCGCCAGCAGCATGACAGGGGGCTACAATGAGCAGTTCTTC	CASSMTGGYNEQFF
TRBD2	TRBJ2-1	TRBV29-1	-	TGTAGCGTTGGACTAGCAGGAGGGTTCTACGATGAGCAGTTCTTC	CSVGLAGGFYDEQFF
-	TRBJ2-6	TRBV29-1	-	TGCAGCGTTCAATCGGCAAACTCTGGGGCCAAGGTCCTGACTTTC	CSVQSANSGAKVLTF
TRBD1	TRBJ2-6	TRBV10-3	once	TGTGCCTTCAGTGGTTCGAGGGGGACAGACTCTGGGGCCAACGTCCTGACTTTC	CAFSGSRGTDSGANVLTF
-	TRBJ2-1	TRBV11-2	-	TGTGCCAGCAGCTTAGGGGGGTTGAATAATGAACAGTTATTC	CASSLGGLNNEQLF
TRBD1	TRBJ2-6	TRBV11-1	-	TGTGCCAGCAGCTTGGGGGGAGACAGGGGCATTTCCATCTCTGGGGCCAACGTACTGACTTTC	CASSLGGDRGISISGANVLTF
-	TRBJ2-5	TRBV5-1	-	TGTGCCAGCAGCTTTGCGGCTAGCTCGGAAGAGACCCAGTACTTC	CASSFAASSEETQYF
TRBD2	TRBJ2-1	TRBV30	-	TGTGCCCGTACTCCCAGCGGGAATAATGAACAGTTCTTC	CARTPSGNNEQFF
-	TRBJ2-3	TRBV5-5	-	TGTGCCAGCAGCTTGGAGTGGGGGGCAGATACGGACTATTTT	CASSLEWGADTDYF
TRBD2	TRBJ2-5	TRBV11-2	-	TGTGCCAGCAGCCTCGGCGGGGGACGAGAGACCCAGTACTTC	CASSLGGGRETQYF
-	TRBJ1-5	TRBV27	-	TGTGCCAGCAGCCCAGACAGCCGTTATCAGCCCCAGCATTTT	CASSPDSRYQPQHF